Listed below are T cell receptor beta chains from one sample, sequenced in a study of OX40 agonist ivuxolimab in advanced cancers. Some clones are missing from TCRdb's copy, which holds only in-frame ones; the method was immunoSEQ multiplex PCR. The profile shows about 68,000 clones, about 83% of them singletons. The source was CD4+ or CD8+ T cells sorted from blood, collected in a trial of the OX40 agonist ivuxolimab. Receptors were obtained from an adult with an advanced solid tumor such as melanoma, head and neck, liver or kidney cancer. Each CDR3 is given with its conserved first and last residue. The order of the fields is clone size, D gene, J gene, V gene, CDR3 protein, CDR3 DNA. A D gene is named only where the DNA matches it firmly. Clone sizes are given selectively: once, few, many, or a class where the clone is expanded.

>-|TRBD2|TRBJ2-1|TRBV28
CASSLSGGAYNEQFF
TGTGCCAGCAGCCTAAGCGGGGGGGCTTACAATGAGCAGTTCTTC
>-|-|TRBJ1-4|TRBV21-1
CASSRFRDTNEKLFF
TGTGCCAGCAGCAGATTCAGGGACACTAATGAAAAACTGTTTTTT
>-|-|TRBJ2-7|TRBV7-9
CASSTRQAGPYEQYF
TGTGCCAGCAGCACCCGACAGGCCGGTCCCTACGAGCAGTACTTC
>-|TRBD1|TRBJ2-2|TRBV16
CASSQFGQGGTGELFF
TGTGCCAGCAGCCAATTTGGACAGGGCGGCACCGGGGAGCTGTTTTTT
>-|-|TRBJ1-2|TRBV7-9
CASSLESGAMRYTF
TGTGCCAGCAGCTTAGAATCAGGGGCCATGCGCTACACCTTC
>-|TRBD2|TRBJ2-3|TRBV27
CASRPGTSGGADTQYF
TGTGCCAGCAGACCTGGGACTAGCGGGGGGGCGGATACGCAGTATTTT
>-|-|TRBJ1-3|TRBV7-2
CASSMQGGNTIYF
TGTGCCAGCAGCATGCAGGGGGGAAACACCATATATTTT
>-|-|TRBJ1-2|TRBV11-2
CASSLATVPTF
TGTGCCAGCAGCTTAGCAACAGTTCCCACCTTC
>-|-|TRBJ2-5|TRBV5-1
CASSYEGGRETQYF
TGCGCCAGCAGCTACGAGGGGGGGCGCGAGACCCAGTACTTC
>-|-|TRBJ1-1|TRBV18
CASSHTGRSNTEAFF
TGTGCCAGCTCACACACTGGACGCTCGAACACTGAAGCTTTCTTT
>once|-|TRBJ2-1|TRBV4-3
CASSHGPGRNEQFF
TGCGCCAGCAGCCACGGCCCGGGACGGAATGAGCAGTTCTTC
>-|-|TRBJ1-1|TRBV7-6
CASSLRAPQSGVLNTEAFF
TGTGCCAGCAGCTTACGGGCCCCCCAGTCAGGGGTGTTGAACACTGAAGCTTTCTTT
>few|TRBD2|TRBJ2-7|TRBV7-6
CASSSPGLGVYEQYF
TGTGCCAGCAGCTCGCCGGGACTAGGGGTCTACGAGCAGTACTTC
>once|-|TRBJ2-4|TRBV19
CASTLGGNIQYF
TGTGCCAGTACCCTCGGGGGAAACATTCAGTACTTC
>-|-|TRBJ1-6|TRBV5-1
CASRFITQPNSPLHF
TGCGCCAGCAGGTTTATAACCCAGCCAAATTCACCCCTCCACTTT
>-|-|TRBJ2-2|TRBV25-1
CASSKTGSGELFF
TGTGCCAGCAGTAAGACAGGATCAGGGGAGCTGTTTTTT
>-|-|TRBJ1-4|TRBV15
CATSRDRWATNEKLFF
TGTGCCACCAGCAGAGATAGGTGGGCCACTAATGAAAAACTGTTTTTT
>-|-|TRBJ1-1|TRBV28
CASSLEDTEAFF
TGTGCCAGCAGTTTAGAGGACACTGAAGCTTTCTTT
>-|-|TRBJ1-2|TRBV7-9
CASSLVSRGNYGYTF
TGTGCCAGCAGCTTAGTGTCTAGGGGCAACTATGGCTACACCTTC
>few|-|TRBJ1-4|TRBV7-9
CASSWVTSNEKLFF
TGTGCCAGCAGCTGGGTCACATCTAATGAAAAACTGTTTTTT
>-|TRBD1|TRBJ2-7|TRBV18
CASSLTTGARDEQYF
TGTGCCAGCTCACTTACCACAGGGGCGCGGGACGAGCAGTACTTC
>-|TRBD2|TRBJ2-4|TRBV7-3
CASSSSGGAPARAKNIQYF
TGTGCCAGCAGCTCGAGCGGGGGGGCCCCTGCGCGAGCCAAAAACATTCAGTACTTC